This T cell receptor beta chain was captured in a study of T cells in Graves' hyperthyroidism and ophthalmopathy. Ten or more counts support this clonotype. Antigen: not known. Amplified TCR beta CDR3 regions derived from RNA transcripts. During a first-round RT-PCR of the TCR CDR3, the HTBI primer set was used. TCRdb reprocessed the multiplex PCR reads with MiXCR, giving one entry per CDR3 protein. The sample holds fewer than 550,000 distinct CDR3 sequences; approximately 14% are singletons and the top ten take approximately 8%. Hyperthyroidism of Graves' type that showed no ophthalmopathy progression within 18 months was stable. Patients aged 18 to 65 had newly diagnosed hyperthyroidism that had lasted under 2 months. Broader study findings: In the analysis, a 13 V-J model separated ophthalmopathy from stable hyperthyroidism. Peripheral blood also featured most of the thyroid clonotypes expanded above 0.001.

The V and J ends lost 6 bases and 4 bases respectively, with 16 bases between them. This CDR3 spans 14 amino acids. CDR1 and CDR2 (germline): MDHEN, SYDVKM. The sequence was collected from a woman between 18 and 30 years old with Graves' hyperthyroidism. V gene TRBV28 combines with J gene TRBJ2-7, with D possibly being TRBD1 (6 bases). The sample was blood. DNA of the CDR3: TGTGCCAGCAGCCCCGCAGGGGCCTATTACGAGCAGTACTTC. Translating gives CASSPAGAYYEQYF.